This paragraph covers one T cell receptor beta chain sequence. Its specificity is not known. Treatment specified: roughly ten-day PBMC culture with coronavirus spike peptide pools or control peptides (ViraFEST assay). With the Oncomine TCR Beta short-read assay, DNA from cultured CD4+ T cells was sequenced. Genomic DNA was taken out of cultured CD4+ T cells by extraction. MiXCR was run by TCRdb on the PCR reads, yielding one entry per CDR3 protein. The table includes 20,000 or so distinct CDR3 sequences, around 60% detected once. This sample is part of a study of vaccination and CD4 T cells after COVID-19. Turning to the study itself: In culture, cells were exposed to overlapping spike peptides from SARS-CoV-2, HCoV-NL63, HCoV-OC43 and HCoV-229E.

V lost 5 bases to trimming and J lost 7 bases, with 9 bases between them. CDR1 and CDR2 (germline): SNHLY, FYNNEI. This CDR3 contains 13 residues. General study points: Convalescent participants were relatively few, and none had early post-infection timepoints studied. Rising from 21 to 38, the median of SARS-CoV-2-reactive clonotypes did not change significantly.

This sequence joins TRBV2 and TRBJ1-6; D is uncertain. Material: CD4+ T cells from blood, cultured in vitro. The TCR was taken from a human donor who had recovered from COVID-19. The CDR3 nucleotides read TGTGCCAGCAGTTCCATGGGGAATTCACCCCTCCACTTT. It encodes CASSSMGNSPLHF.